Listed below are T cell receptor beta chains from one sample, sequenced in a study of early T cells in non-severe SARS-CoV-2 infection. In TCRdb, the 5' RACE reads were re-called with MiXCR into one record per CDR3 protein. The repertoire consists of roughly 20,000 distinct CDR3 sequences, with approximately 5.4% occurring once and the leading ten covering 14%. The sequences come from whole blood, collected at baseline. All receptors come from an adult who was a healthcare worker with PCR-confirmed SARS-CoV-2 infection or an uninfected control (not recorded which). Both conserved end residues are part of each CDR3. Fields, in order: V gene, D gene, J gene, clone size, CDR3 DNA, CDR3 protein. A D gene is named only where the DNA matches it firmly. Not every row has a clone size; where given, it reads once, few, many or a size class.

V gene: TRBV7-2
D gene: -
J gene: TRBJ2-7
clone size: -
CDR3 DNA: TGTGCCAGCAGCTCTTACAGGAGTAGCCACGAGCAGTACTTC
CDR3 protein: CASSSYRSSHEQYF

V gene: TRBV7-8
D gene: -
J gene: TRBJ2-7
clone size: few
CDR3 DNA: TGTGCCAGCAGCTTAGGGGTCGCAGGAATTTCCTACGAGCAGTACTTC
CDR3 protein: CASSLGVAGISYEQYF

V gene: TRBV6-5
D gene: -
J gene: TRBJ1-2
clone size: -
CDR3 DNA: TGTGCCAGCAGTTTCTACCAAACTTCCTATGGCTACACCTTC
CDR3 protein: CASSFYQTSYGYTF

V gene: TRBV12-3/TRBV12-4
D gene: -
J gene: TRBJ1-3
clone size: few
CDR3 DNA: TGTGCCAGCAGTTTAGCGGCCAGCCGCCCTGGAAACACCATATATTTT
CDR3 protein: CASSLAASRPGNTIYF

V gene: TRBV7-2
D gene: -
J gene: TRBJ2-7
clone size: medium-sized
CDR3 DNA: TGTGCCAGCAGCTTTGGAGGGGGCGAGCAGTACTTC
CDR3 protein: CASSFGGGEQYF

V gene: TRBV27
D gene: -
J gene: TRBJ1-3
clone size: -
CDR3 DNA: TGTGCCAGCAGTCCAGGTCTGGGGTTAGGAAACACCATATATTTT
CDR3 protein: CASSPGLGLGNTIYF

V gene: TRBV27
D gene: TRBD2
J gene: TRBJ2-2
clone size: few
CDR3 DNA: TGTGCCAGCAACCGACTAGCGGGAGACACCGGGGAGCTGTTTTTT
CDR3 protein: CASNRLAGDTGELFF

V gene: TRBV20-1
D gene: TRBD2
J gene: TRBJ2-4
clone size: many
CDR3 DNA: TGCAGTGCTATTCTAGCGGGAGCCAAAAACATTCAGTACTTC
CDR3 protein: CSAILAGAKNIQYF

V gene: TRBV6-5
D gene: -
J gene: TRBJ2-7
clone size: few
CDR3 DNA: TGTGCCAGCAGTTCTCTGATCGAGCAGTACTTC
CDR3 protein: CASSSLIEQYF

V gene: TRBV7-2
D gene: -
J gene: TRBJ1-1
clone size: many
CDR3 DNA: TGTGCCAGCAGGCCGGGACTTTTGAACACTGAAGCTTTCTTT
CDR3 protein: CASRPGLLNTEAFF

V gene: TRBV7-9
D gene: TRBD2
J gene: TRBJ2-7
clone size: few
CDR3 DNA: TGTGCCAGCAGCTCCACCGGGAGGATAAGGGAGAAATTGAACGGAAAACTTACCTACGAGCAGTACTTC
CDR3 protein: CASSSTGRIREKLNGKLTYEQYF

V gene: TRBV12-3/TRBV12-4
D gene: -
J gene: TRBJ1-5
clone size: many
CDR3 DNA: TGTGCCAGCAGTTCACAGGGACCCAATCAGCCCCAGCATTTT
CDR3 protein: CASSSQGPNQPQHF

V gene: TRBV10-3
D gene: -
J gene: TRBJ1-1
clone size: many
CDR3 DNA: TGTGCCATCAGCCGGGGGGGATGGACTGAAGCTTTCTTT
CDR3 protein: CAISRGGWTEAFF